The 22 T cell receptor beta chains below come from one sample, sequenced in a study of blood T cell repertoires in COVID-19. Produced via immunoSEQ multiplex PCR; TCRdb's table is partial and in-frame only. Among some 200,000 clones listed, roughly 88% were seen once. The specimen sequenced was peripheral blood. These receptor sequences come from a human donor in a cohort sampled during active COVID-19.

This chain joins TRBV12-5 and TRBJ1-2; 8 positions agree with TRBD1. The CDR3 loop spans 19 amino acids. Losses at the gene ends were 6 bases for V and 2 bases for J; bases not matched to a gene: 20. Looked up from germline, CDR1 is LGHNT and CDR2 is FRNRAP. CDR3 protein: CASGPPQGGRREVNYGYTF. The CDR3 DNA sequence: TGTGCTAGTGGACCCCCACAGGGGGGGAGGCGAGAGGTCAACTATGGCTACACCTTC.

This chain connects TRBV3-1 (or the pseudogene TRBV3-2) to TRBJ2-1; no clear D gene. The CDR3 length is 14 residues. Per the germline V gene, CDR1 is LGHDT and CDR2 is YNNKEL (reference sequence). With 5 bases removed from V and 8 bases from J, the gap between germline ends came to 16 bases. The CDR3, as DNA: TGTGCCAGCAGCTCCTATCCCCAAACGCATGAGCAGTTCTTC. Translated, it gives CASSSYPQTHEQFF.

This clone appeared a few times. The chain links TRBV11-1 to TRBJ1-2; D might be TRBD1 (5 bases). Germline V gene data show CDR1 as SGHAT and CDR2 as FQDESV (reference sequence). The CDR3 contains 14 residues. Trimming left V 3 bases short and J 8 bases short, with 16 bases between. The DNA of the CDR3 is TGTGCCAGCAGCTTCCCAGGGCTTGAAGGGGGCTACACCTTC. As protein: CASSFPGLEGGYTF. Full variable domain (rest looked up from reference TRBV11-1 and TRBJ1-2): EAEVAQSPRYKITEKSQAVAFWCDPISGHATLYWYRQILGQGPELLVQFQDESVVDDSQLPKDRFSAERLKGVDSTLKIQPAELGDSAMYLCASSFPGLEGGYTFGSGTRLTVV.

CDR3 in amino acids: CSVGALGTSKNEETQYF. Here the CDR3 DNA reads TGCAGCGTTGGGGCTCTCGGGACTAGCAAAAACGAAGAGACCCAGTACTTC. The V and J genes are TRBV29-1 and TRBJ2-5, with TRBD2 identical over 9 bases. CDR3 size: 17 residues. Germline lookup yields CDR1 SQVTM and CDR2 ANQGSEA. V was pared by 4 bases and J by 3 bases, with 15 bases of the junction left unmatched.

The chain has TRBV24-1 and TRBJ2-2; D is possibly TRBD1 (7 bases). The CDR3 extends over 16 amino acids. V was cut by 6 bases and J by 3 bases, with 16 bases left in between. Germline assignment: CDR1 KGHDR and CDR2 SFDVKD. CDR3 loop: CATSQAGQTYTGELFF. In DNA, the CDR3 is TGTGCCACCAGTCAGGCGGGACAGACCTACACCGGGGAGCTGTTTTTT.

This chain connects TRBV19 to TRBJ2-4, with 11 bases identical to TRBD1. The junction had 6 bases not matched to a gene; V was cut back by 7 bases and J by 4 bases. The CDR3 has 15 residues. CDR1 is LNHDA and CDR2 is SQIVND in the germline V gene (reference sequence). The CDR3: CASTEDRGPKNIQYF. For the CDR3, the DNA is TGTGCCAGTACCGAGGACAGGGGGCCTAAAAACATTCAGTACTTC.

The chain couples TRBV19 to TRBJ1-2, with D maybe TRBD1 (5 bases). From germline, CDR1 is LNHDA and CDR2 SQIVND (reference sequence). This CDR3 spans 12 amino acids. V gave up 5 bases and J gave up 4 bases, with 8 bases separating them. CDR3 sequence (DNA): TGTGCCAGTAGTGCGGACATCTATGGCTACACCTTC. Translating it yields CASSADIYGYTF.

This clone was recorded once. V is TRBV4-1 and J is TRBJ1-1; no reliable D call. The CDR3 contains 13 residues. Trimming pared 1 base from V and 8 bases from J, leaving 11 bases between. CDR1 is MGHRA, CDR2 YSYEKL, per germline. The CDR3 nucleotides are TGCGCCAGCAGCCAAGGTGGTAGGAGGGAAGCTTTCTTT. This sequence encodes CASSQGGRREAFF.

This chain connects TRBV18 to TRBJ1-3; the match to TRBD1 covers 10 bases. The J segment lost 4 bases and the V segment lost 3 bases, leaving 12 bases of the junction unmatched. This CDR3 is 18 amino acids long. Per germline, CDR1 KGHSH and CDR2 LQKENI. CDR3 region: CASSPRLTGGAGGNTIYF. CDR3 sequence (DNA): TGTGCCAGCTCACCGCGCTTGACAGGGGGCGCCGGAGGAAACACCATATATTTT. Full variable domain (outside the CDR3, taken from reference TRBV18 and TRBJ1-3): NAGVMQNPRHLVRRRGQEARLRCSPMKGHSHVYWYRQLPEEGLKFMVYLQKENIIDESGMPKERFSAEFPKEGPSILRIQQVVRGDSAAYFCASSPRLTGGAGGNTIYFGEGSWLTVV.

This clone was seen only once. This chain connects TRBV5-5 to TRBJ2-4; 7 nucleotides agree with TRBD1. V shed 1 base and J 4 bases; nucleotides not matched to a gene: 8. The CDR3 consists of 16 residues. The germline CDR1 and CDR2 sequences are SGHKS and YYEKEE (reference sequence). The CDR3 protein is CASSLTSGTVKNIQYF. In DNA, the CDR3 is TGTGCCAGCAGCTTGACATCCGGGACAGTTAAAAACATTCAGTACTTC.

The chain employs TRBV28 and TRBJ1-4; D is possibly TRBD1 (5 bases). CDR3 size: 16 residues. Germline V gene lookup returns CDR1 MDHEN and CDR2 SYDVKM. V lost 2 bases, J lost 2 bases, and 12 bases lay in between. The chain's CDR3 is CASSLVREGTNEKLFF. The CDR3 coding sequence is TGTGCCAGCAGTTTAGTGCGGGAGGGGACTAATGAAAAACTGTTTTTT.

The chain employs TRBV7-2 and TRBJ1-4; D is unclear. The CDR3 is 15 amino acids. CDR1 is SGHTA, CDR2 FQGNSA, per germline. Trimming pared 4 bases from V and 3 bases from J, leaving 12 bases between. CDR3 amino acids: CASSSTGFANEKLFF. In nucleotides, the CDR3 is TGTGCCAGCAGCTCCACGGGGTTTGCTAATGAAAAACTGTTTTTT.

The CDR3 DNA reads TGTGCCAGCAGAACAGGGATGGTGGGCTACACCTTC. This sequence encodes CASRTGMVGYTF. This rearrangement joins TRBV27 to TRBJ1-2; a possible D gene is TRBD1 (6 bases). Germline V gene data show CDR1 as MNHEY and CDR2 as SMNVEV (reference sequence). Trimming shortened V by 6 bases and J by 8 bases, and 13 bases separated the two germline ends. The CDR3 runs 12 residues.

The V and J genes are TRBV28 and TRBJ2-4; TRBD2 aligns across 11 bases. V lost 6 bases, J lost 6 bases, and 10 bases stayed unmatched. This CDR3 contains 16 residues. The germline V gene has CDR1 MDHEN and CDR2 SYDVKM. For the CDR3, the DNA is TGTGCCAGCAGAAGTAGCGGGAGGGGGGCAGGAAACATTCAGTACTTC. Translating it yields CASRSSGRGAGNIQYF.

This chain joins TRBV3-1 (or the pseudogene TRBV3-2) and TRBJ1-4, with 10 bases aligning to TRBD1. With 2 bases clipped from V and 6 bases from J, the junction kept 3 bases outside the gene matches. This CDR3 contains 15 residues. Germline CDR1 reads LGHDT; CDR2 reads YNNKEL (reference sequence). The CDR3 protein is CASSQPGTGDEKLFF. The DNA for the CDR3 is TGTGCCAGCAGCCAACCTGGGACAGGGGATGAAAAACTGTTTTTT.

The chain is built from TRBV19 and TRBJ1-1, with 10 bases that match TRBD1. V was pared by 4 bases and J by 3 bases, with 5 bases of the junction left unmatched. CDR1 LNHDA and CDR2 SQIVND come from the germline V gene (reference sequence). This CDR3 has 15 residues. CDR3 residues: CASSTDRGQDTEAFF. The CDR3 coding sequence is TGTGCCAGTAGTACCGACAGGGGGCAGGACACTGAAGCTTTCTTT.

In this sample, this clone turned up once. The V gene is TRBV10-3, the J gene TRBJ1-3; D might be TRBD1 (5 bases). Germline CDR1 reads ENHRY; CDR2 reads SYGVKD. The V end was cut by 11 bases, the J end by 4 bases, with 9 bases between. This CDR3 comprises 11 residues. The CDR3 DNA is TGTGCCGCCGGGGGAGGAAACACCATATATTTT. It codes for CAAGGGNTIYF.

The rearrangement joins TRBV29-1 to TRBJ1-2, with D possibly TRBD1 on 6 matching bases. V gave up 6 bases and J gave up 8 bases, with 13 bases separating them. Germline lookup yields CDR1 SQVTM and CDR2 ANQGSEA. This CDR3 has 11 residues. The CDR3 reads CSVGDRFGYTF. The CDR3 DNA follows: TGCAGCGTGGGAGACAGGTTCGGCTACACCTTC.

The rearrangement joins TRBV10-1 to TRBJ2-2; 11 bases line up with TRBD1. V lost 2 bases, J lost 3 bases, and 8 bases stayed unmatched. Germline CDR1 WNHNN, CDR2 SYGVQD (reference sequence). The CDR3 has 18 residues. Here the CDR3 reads CASSEIGLGQGDTGELFF. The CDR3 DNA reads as TGCGCCAGCAGTGAGATAGGTTTGGGACAGGGGGACACCGGGGAGCTGTTTTTT.

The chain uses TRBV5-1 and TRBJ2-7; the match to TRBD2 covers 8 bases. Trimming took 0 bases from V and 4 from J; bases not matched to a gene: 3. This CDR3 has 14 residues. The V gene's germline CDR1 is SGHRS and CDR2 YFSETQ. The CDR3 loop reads CASSLAGGLYEQYF. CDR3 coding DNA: TGCGCCAGCAGCTTGGCGGGAGGGCTATACGAGCAGTACTTC.

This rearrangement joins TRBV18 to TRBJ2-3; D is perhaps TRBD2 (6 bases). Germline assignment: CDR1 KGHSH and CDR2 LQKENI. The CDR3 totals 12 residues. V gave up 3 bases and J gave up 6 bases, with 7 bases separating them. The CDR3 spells CASSPLADTQYF. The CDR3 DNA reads TGTGCCAGCTCACCTCTAGCGGATACGCAGTATTTT.

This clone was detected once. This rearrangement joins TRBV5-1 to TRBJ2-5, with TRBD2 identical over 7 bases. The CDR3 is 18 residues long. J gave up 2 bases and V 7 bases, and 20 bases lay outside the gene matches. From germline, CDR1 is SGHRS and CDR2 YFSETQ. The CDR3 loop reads CASHAHPISGAGQETQYF. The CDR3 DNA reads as TGCGCCAGCCATGCCCACCCTATTAGCGGAGCGGGGCAAGAGACCCAGTACTTC.